This T cell receptor (beta chain) came from a study of Ad26.COV2.S vaccination and SARS-CoV-2 variants listed by TCRdb under 2021. Broadly, across the study: Donors in the vaccine arm were drawn from COV1001, a phase I-IIa trial of Ad26.COV2.S in healthy adults that was multicentre, randomized, double-blind and placebo-controlled. Sequencing of the TCRbeta repertoire served to evaluate the specificity and breadth of SARS-CoV-2-reactive T cell receptors following Ad26.COV2.S vaccination. Investigators remained blinded to trial group allocation during experiments and outcome assessment. Ad26.COV2.S was administered intramuscularly at 5 x 10^10 or 1 x 10^11 viral particles, either as a single shot or as two shots given 56 days apart. Trial participants were randomized into five groups of five: low-dose or high-dose Ad26.COV2.S given once or twice, or placebo on both occasions. The TCR-sequenced set comprised approximately 30 samples: some 20 Ad26.COV2.S vaccine recipients, 5 placebo recipients and 8 SARS-CoV-2 convalescent individuals.

Comments on this clone: Its antigen is currently not known. No base quality information exists; no much larger clone differs at one position. This same CDR3 is encoded by further DNA sequences in the sample.

From its cysteine to its phenylalanine, the CDR3 spans 14 amino acids. Here the CDR3 DNA is all that survives: 42 bases in frame from base 1. The germline ends are 14 bases apart after V is trimmed by 5 bases and J by 7 bases. CDR1 and CDR2, per the germline V gene, are ENHRY and SYGVKD. The treatment or condition label, read with the paper, signifies: about 20 received Ad26.COV2.S at low or high dose, single or two shots; about 5 received placebo; per-sample allocation not given. For vaccine and placebo recipients, repertoires were sequenced using samples collected on day 63 after the first injection. In Cohort 1b, 25 or so adults aged 18-55 years were enrolled at a single site in Boston, USA, between 29 July and 7 August 2020. Ad26.COV2.S was a replication-incompetent adenovirus type 26 vector expressing a prefusion-stabilized SARS-CoV-2 spike protein from the original Wuhan strain. TCRbeta CDR3 regions were sequenced with the immunoSEQ Assay. After extraction, genomic DNA underwent amplification by bias-controlled multiplex PCR, followed by high-throughput sequencing. In the original analysis: To quantify the absolute abundance of every unique TCRbeta CDR3 region, sequences were collapsed and filtered. T cell fraction was estimated by normalizing TCRbeta template counts to usable DNA, with usable DNA measured through amplification of reference genes found in all nucleated cells. Repertoire TCRs were annotated as SARS-CoV-2-specific when V gene, CDR3 amino acid sequence and J gene were exactly matched to a known reactive TCR set. The reference SARS-CoV-2 TCR set came from MIRA and was filtered for enrichment in COVID-19-positive ImmuneCODE repertoires, removing public or cross-reactive TCRs. Using the MIRA antigens, annotated TCRs were further analysed by specific ORF or by position within an ORF. Breadth was defined as annotated unique rearrangements over total unique productive rearrangements; depth was the summed frequency of those rearrangements. Two-sided Wilcoxon rank-sum tests were used to compare TCR breadth between groups. The table comes from immuneACCESS by way of TCRdb, which keeps in-frame sequences with V and J called. Part of the clones is missing from these tables; in studies checked, under half for an unresolved V gene and the rest for unknown reasons. V, J and clone size are those of that table, while D and trimming were read from the DNA. This sample gives some 460,000 clones in total; about nine tenths of them show up just once. Together, the top ten hold about 1.7% of the sample.

General findings and caveats noted by the study authors: The authors noted that total T cell responses may have been underestimated by the TCR breadth and depth analyses. Comparable non-spike TCR breadth was observed between vaccine and placebo recipients, consistent with only spike being contained in the vaccine. Comparing responses between vaccine doses or regimens was not something the study was powered to do. Compared with placebo recipients, Ad26.COV2.S recipients showed higher spike-specific TCR breadth (P = 0.0014). After vaccination, spike-specific CD8+ and CD4+ T cell responses were reported to show substantial breadth.

The specimen was peripheral blood, collected in a trial of Ad26.COV2.S vaccine versus placebo. The receptor was derived from a person between 18 and 65 years old who received the Ad26.COV2.S COVID-19 vaccine or a placebo. Recombination connected TRBV10-3 to TRBJ2-2, with a tentative D gene TRBD2 over 6 matching bases. The CDR3: CAISLNKGGGELFF. At the DNA level, the sequence is TGTGCCATCAGTTTAAATAAGGGAGGCGGGGAGCTGTTTTTT.